This T cell receptor (beta chain) derives from a study of T cell changes during pregnancy in multiple sclerosis (dated by TCRdb to about 2019). About the investigation overall: Changes in the T cell repertoire over the course of pregnancy were examined in this study in women with multiple sclerosis.

This clone has a single count. Its recognized antigen is unknown. Per-nucleotide qualities are absent, and no much larger clonotype sits a single base away. Libraries were prepared through the immunoSEQ multiplex PCR assay. TCRdb stores this immuneACCESS table with in-frame sequences only. Part of the clones is absent; in the studies checked, under half of the shortfall reflects unresolved V genes, and no reason is known for the rest. The sample profile shows 95,000 to 100,000 clones; about nine tenths of them were found once. The ten largest account for about 2.9% of the sample. The germline V gene provides CDR1 SGHRS and CDR2 YFSETQ. The CDR3 runs 15 amino acids, cysteine and phenylalanine included. CDR3 DNA only is kept here, 45 bases in frame from base 1. Compared with germline, V lacks 5 bases and J lacks 7 bases; bases without a gene match: 14.

This chain is built from TRBV5-1 and TRBJ2-5, with TRBD2 identical over 7 junction bases. The TCR was taken from a female donor with multiple sclerosis, enrolled in a pregnancy study. Sequences were derived from peripheral blood, sampled in the second trimester of pregnancy. The CDR3 sequence is CASRLTTSSSGTQYF. The nucleotide sequence is TGCGCCAGCAGGTTAACGACTAGCAGCTCAGGGACCCAGTACTTC.